The sequence of this T cell receptor beta chain was determined in a study of T cells in Graves' hyperthyroidism and ophthalmopathy. Turning to the study itself: Specimen type is peripheral blood, collected at initial diagnosis prior to any treatment. Study-wide findings and caveats: The model foresaw ophthalmopathy a median around 6 months prior to onset.

This clonotype was picked up a small number of times. Its specificity is not known. The CDR3 regions of TCR beta were amplified from RNA transcripts. Researchers ran a first-round RT-PCR on the TCR CDR3 using the HTBI primer set. Each CDR3 protein is one row after TCRdb ran MiXCR on the multiplex PCR reads. The profile shows about 420,000 distinct CDR3 sequences, roughly 14% of them singletons. Per germline, CDR1 MNHNS and CDR2 SASEGT. The V and J ends lost 7 bases and 2 bases respectively, with 18 bases between them. The CDR3 has 15 residues. Recently diagnosed hyperthyroidism of less than 2 months' duration affected patients aged 18 to 65.

The clonotype originates from a woman aged 18-30 years with Graves' hyperthyroidism. V usage is TRBV6-1 and J usage is TRBJ2-7, with D possibly TRBD1 on 6 matching bases. The material sequenced was blood. CDR3 residues: CASNTGHPRAYEQYF. The CDR3 nucleotides read TGTGCCAGCAATACGGGACACCCGAGAGCCTACGAGCAGTACTTC.